These 9 T cell receptor beta chains were sequenced from one sample in a study of radiation and T cells in renal cell carcinoma. The time point denotes: baseline pretreatment blood. Specified treatment: 15 Gy SBRT to primary tumor, nephrectomy 4 weeks later. The method was immunoSEQ multiplex PCR; TCRdb's version includes in-frame clones alone and lacks a portion of them. The data contain 70,000 to 95,000 clones, 82% of them singletons. Sequenced material: blood, taken from a patient whose treatment included radiotherapy and nephrectomy. The receptors here all came from a man between 60 and 75 years old with renal cell carcinoma.

The J gene is TRBJ2-7, the V gene TRBV29-1, with 7 bases aligning to TRBD1. Germline CDR1 is SQVTM and CDR2 is ANQGSEA. The V segment lost 5 bases and the J segment 3 bases; nucleotides outside the gene matches: 7. The CDR3 runs 13 residues. CDR3: CSVRGGEDYEQYF. Here the CDR3 DNA reads TGCAGCGTTCGAGGGGGCGAGGACTACGAGCAGTACTTC.

J is TRBJ1-1 and V is TRBV5-1; 10 nucleotides align to TRBD1. Germline V gives CDR1 SGHRS, CDR2 YFSETQ. Unmatched junction bases numbered 11, after V lost 0 bases and J lost 3 bases. CDR3 length: 18 residues. CDR3: CASSLGLDRGKRDTEAFF. The CDR3 nucleotides are TGCGCCAGCAGCTTGGGACTGGACAGGGGGAAGCGAGACACTGAAGCTTTCTTT.

The chain is built from TRBV7-9 and TRBJ2-3; 7 bases line up with TRBD1. Germline assignment: CDR1 SEHNR and CDR2 FQNEAQ (reference sequence). The CDR3 contains 16 residues. V dropped 4 bases and J dropped 0; count of bases not matched to a gene: 7. For the CDR3, the DNA is TGTGCCAGCAGCTCCCTTTGGACAGGAAGCACAGATACGCAGTATTTT. This encodes CASSSLWTGSTDTQYF.

The rearrangement joins TRBV9 to TRBJ2-5, with 9 bases lining up with TRBD1. The CDR3 contains 15 residues. J gave up 4 bases and V 2 bases, and 6 bases lay outside the gene matches. Germline V lookup: CDR1 SGDLS, CDR2 YYNGEE. CDR3 sequence reads: CASSVGQGWTETQYF. CDR3 in DNA: TGTGCCAGCAGCGTTGGACAGGGGTGGACAGAGACCCAGTACTTC.

The chain is built from TRBV15 and TRBJ2-1; 12 nucleotides agree with TRBD2. Germline-derived CDR1 and CDR2 are LNHNV and YYDKDF (reference sequence). Trimming cost V 5 bases and J 6 bases; bases outside gene matches: 11. The CDR3 sequence is 17 residues long. The CDR3 sequence is CATSGATGLAGTNEQFF. Written as DNA, the CDR3 is TGTGCCACCAGCGGAGCTACAGGACTAGCGGGAACCAATGAGCAGTTCTTC.

The chain recombines TRBV7-2 with TRBJ2-5; TRBD2 matches 7 bases. The germline CDR1 and CDR2 sequences are SGHTA and FQGNSA. The CDR3 contains 21 residues. V shed 0 bases, J shed 4 bases, and the junction held 23 bases outside the gene matches. The CDR3 region is CASSLALVEEWGGRGPETQYF. In nucleotides, the CDR3 is TGTGCCAGCAGCTTAGCGCTGGTTGAGGAATGGGGCGGGAGAGGTCCAGAGACCCAGTACTTC.

This sequence joins TRBV2 and TRBJ1-2; no definite D call. V was trimmed by 5 bases and J by 5 bases, leaving 9 bases between them. CDR3 length equals 12 residues. Germline assignment: CDR1 SNHLY and CDR2 FYNNEI. The CDR3 region is CASSPENYGYTF. CDR3 sequence (DNA): TGTGCCAGCAGTCCGGAGAATTATGGCTACACCTTC.

The chain employs TRBV9 and TRBJ2-3; D is perhaps TRBD2 (6 bases). Germline CDR1 is SGDLS and CDR2 is YYNGEE. V lost 0 bases and J 0 bases, leaving 8 bases between the germline ends. The CDR3 length is 15 residues. The CDR3 spells CASSVASGSTDTQYF. The CDR3 DNA reads as TGTGCCAGCAGCGTAGCAAGCGGGAGCACAGATACGCAGTATTTT.

This chain joins TRBV4-2 and TRBJ1-4, with TRBD1 as a possible D gene (6 bases). Trimming pared 1 base from V and 6 bases from J, leaving 12 bases between. The CDR3 covers 15 residues. From germline, CDR1 is LGHNA and CDR2 YNFKEQ. CDR3 in amino acids: CASSQGGAEDEKLFF. The CDR3 nucleotides read TGTGCCAGCAGCCAAGGGGGGGCAGAGGATGAAAAACTGTTTTTT.